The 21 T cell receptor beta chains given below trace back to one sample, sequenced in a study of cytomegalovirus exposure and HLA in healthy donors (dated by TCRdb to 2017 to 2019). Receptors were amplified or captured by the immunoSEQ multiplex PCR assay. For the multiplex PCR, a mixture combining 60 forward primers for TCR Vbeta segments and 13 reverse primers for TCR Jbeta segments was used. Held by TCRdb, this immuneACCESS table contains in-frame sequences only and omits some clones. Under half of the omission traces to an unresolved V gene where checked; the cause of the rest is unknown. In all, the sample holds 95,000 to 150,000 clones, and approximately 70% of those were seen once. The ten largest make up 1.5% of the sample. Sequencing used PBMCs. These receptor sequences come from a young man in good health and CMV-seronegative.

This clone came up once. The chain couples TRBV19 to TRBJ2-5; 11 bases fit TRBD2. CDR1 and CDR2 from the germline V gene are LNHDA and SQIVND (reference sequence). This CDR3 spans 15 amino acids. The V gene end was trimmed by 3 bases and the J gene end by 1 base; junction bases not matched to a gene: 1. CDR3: CASSMGLAVQETQYF. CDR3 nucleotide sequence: TGTGCCAGTAGTATGGGACTAGCGGTCCAAGAGACCCAGTACTTC.

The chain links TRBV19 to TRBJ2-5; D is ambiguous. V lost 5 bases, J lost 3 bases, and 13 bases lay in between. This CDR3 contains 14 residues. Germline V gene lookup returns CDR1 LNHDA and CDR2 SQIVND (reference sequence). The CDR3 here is CASSWRGGEETQYF. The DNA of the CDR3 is TGTGCCAGTAGTTGGAGAGGCGGCGAAGAGACCCAGTACTTC.

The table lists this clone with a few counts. CDR3 protein: CASSLVGGLNTEAFF. Here the CDR3 DNA reads TGCGCCAGCAGCTTGGTCGGGGGGCTGAACACTGAAGCTTTCTTT. J is TRBJ1-1 and V is TRBV5-1; maybe TRBD1 (6 bases). Germline V gene data show CDR1 as SGHRS and CDR2 as YFSETQ. V lost 0 bases and J 0 bases, leaving 9 bases between the germline ends. The CDR3 is 15 residues long.

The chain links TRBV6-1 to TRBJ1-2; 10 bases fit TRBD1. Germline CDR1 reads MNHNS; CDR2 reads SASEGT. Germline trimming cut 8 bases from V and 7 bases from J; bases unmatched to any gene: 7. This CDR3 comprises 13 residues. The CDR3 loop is CASAPGQGCGYTF. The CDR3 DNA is TGTGCCAGCGCTCCGGGACAGGGGTGTGGCTACACCTTC.

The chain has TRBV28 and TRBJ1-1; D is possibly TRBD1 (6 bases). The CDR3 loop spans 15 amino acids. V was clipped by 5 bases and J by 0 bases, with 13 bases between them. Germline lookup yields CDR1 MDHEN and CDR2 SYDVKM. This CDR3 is CASSRAGTLNTEAFF. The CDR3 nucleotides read TGTGCCAGCAGTCGAGCCGGGACATTGAACACTGAAGCTTTCTTT. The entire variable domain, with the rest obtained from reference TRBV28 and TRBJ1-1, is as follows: DVKVTQSSRYLVKRTGEKVFLECVQDMDHENMFWYRQDPGLGLRLIYFSYDVKMKEKGDIPEGYSVSREKKERFSLILESASTNQTSMYLCASSRAGTLNTEAFFGQGTRLTVV.

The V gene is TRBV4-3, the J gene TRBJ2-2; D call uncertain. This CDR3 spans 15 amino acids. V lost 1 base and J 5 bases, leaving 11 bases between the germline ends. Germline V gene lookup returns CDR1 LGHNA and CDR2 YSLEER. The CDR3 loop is CASSQVAGRTGELFF. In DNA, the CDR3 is TGCGCCAGCAGCCAAGTAGCCGGTCGTACCGGGGAGCTGTTTTTT.

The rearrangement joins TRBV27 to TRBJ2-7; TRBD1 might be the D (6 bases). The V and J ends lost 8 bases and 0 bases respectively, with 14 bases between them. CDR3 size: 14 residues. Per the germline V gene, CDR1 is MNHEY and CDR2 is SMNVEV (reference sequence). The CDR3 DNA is TGTGCCAGCCAAGACAGGACCCACTCCTACGAGCAGTACTTC. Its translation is CASQDRTHSYEQYF.

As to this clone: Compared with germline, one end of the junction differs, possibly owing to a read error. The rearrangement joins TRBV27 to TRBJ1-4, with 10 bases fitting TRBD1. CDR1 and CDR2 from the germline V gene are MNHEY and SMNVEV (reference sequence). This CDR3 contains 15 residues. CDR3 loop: CPSRGQGNWGEKLFF. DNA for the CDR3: TGTCCCAGCAGGGGACAGGGGAATTGGGGTGAAAAACTGTTTTTT. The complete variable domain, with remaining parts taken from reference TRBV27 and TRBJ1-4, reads EAQVTQNPRYLITVTGKKLTVTCSQNMNHEYMSWYRQDPGLGLRQIYYSMNVEVTDKGDVPEGYKVSRKEKRNFPLILESPSPNQTSLYFCPSRGQGNWGEKLFFGSGTQLSVL.

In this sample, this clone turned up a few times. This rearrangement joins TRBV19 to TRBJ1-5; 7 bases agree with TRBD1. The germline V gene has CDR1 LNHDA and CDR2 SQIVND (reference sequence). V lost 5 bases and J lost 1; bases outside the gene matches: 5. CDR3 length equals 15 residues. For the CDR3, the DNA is TGTGCCAGTAGTTCCCGGGACAGAAGCAATCAGCCCCAGCATTTT. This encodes CASSSRDRSNQPQHF.

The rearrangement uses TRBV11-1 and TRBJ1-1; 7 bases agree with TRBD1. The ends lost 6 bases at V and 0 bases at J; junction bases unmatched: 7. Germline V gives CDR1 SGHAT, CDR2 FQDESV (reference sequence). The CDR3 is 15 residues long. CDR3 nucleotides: TGTGCCAGCAGTCCTAAGGACAGGCTGAACACTGAAGCTTTCTTT. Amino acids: CASSPKDRLNTEAFF.

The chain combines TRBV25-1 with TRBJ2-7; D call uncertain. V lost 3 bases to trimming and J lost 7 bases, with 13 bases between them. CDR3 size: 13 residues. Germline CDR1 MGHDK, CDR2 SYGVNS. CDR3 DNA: TGTGCCAGCAGTGACGGGTACTCCGTAGAGCAGTACTTC. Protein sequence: CASSDGYSVEQYF.

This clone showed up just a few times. CDR3 sequence: CASSPLWGLAGSKETQYF. CDR3 bases: TGTGCCAGCAGCCCGCTCTGGGGACTAGCGGGGTCAAAAGAGACCCAGTACTTC. V gene TRBV7-9 combines with J gene TRBJ2-5; 13 bases are shared with TRBD2. Germline V gives CDR1 SEHNR, CDR2 FQNEAQ (reference sequence). Germline trimming cut 5 bases from V and 3 bases from J; bases unmatched to any gene: 12. The CDR3 is 18 residues long.

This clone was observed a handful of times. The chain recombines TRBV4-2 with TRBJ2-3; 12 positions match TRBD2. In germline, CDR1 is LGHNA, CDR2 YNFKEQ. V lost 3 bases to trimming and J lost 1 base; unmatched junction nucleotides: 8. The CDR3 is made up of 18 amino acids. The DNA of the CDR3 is TGTGCCAGCAGCCAGGCCAGGACTAGCGGGAAAGGCACAGATACGCAGTATTTT. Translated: CASSQARTSGKGTDTQYF.

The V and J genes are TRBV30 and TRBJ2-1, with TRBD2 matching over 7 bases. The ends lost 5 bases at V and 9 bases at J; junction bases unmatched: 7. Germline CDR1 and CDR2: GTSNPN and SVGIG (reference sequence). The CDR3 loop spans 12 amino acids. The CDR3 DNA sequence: TGTGCCTGGGGGTGGGCTAGCGGTGAGCAGTTCTTC. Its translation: CAWGWASGEQFF.

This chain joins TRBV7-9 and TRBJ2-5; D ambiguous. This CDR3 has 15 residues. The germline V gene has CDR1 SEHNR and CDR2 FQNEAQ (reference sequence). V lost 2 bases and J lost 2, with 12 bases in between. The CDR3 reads CASSLSASSQETQYF. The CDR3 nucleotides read TGTGCCAGCAGCTTAAGCGCGTCCTCTCAAGAGACCCAGTACTTC.

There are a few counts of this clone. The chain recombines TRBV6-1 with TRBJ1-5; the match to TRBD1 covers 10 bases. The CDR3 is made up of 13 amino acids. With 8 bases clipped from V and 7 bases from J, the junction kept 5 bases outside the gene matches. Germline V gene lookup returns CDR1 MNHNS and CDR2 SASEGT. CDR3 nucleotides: TGTGCCAGCCGGGACAGGGGAGGCCAGCCCCAGCATTTT. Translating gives CASRDRGGQPQHF.

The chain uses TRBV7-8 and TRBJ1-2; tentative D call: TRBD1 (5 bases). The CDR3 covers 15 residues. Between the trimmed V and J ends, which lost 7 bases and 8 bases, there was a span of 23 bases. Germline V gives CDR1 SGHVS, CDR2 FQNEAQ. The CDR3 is CASTPGVQGGSGYTF. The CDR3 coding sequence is TGTGCCAGCACCCCTGGGGTCCAGGGAGGGTCGGGCTACACCTTC. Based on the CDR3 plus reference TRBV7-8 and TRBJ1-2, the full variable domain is GAGVSQSPRYKVAKRGQDVALRCDPISGHVSLFWYQQALGQGPEFLTYFQNEAQLDKSGLPSDRFFAERPEGSVSTLKIQRTQQEDSAVYLCASTPGVQGGSGYTFGSGTRLTVV.

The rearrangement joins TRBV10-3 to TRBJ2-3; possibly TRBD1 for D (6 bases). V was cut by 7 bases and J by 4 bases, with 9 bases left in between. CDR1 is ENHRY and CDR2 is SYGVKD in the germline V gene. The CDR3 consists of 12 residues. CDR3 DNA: TGTGCCATCACCACAGGGCCAGATACGCAGTATTTT. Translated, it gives CAITTGPDTQYF.

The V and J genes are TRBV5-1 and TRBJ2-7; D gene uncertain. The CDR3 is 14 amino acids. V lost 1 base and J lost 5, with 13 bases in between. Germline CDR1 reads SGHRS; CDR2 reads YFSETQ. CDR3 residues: CASSLRSSLDEQYF. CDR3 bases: TGCGCCAGCAGCTTGCGGTCATCCCTCGACGAGCAGTACTTC.

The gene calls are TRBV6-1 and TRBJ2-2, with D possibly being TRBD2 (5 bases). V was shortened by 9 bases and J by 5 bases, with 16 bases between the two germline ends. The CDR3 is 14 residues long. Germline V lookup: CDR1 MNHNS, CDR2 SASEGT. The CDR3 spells CASLATTRTGELFF. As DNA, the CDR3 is TGTGCCAGTCTCGCGACAACTAGAACCGGGGAGCTGTTTTTT.

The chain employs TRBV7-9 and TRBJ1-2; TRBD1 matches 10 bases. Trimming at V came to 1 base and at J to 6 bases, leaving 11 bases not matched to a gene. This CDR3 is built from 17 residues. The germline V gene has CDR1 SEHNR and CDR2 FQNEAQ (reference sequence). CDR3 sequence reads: CASSLVGRTGGDDGYTF. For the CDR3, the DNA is TGTGCCAGCAGCTTAGTCGGCCGGACAGGGGGAGACGATGGCTACACCTTC.